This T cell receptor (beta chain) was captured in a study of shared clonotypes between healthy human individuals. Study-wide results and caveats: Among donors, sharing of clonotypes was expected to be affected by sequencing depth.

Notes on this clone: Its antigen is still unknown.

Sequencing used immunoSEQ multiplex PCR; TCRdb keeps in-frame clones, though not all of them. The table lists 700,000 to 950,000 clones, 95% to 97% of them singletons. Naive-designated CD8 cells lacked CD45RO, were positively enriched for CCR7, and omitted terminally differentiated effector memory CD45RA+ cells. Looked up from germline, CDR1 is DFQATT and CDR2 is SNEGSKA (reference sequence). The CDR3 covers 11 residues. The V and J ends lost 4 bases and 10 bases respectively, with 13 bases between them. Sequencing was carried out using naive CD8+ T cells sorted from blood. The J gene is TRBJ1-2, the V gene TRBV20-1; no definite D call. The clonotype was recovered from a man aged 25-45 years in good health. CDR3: CSAILLFDYTF. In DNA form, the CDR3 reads TGCAGTGCTATCCTTTTATTTGACTACACCTTC.